The text below deals with one TCR beta chain. Authors' methods: Estimation of nucleated cell counts was performed using reference gene primer amplification. Measured with immunoSEQ multiplex PCR; TCRdb has only the in-frame clones, and not every one. The DNA was the basis for D and trimming; V, J and clone size are from that table. The repertoire holds 350,000 to 450,000 clones, roughly 90% seen once, with 0.95% to 1.5% in the top ten. This entry belongs to a study of blood T cell repertoires in COVID-19. Study-level information: From T cells, B-cell-depleted T cells, or PBMCs came the material, which was cDNA or gDNA.

V shed 1 base and J 4 bases; nucleotides not matched to a gene: 8. The germline V gene has CDR1 MNHNS and CDR2 SASEGT. The CDR3 sequence is 16 residues long. V usage is TRBV6-1 and J usage is TRBJ2-3; TRBD2 matches 7 bases. Input material: peripheral blood. This clonotype was sampled from a man in his forties or fifties with acute or convalescent COVID-19. CDR3 sequence reads: CASSEVAGEKADTQYF. The DNA for the CDR3 is TGTGCCAGCAGTGAAGTGGCGGGGGAAAAGGCAGATACGCAGTATTTT.